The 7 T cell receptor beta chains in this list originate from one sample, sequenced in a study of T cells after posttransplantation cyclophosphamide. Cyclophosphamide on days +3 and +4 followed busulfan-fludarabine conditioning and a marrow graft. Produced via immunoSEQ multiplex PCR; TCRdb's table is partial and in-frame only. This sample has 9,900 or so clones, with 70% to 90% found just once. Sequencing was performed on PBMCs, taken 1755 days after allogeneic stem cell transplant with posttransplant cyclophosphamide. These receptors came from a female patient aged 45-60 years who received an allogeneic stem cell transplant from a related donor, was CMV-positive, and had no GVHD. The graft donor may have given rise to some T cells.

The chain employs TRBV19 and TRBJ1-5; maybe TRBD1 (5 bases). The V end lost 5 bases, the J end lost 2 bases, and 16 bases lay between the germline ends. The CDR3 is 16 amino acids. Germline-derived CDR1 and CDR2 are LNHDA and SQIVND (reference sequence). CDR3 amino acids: CASSVFRVGGNQPQHF. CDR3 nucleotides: TGTGCCAGTAGTGTGTTCAGGGTTGGTGGCAATCAGCCCCAGCATTTT.

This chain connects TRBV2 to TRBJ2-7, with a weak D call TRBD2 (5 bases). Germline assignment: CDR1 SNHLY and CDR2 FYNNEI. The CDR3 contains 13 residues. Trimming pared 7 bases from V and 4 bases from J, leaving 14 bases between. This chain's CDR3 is CASMDPRDYEQYF. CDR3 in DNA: TGTGCCAGCATGGACCCCCGGGATTACGAGCAGTACTTC.

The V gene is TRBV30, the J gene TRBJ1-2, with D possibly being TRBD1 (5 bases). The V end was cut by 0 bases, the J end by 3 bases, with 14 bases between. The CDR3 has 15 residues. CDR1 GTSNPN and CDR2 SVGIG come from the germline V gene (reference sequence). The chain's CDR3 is CAWSVGARRDYGYTF. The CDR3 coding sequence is TGTGCCTGGAGTGTTGGGGCCCGGAGAGACTATGGCTACACCTTC.

The CDR3 is CASSWSGRAYNEQFF. The CDR3 coding sequence is TGTGCCAGCAGCTGGAGCGGGAGGGCCTACAATGAGCAGTTCTTC. The chain is built from TRBV11-2 and TRBJ2-1, with 10 bases identical to TRBD2. Trimming at V came to 4 bases and at J to 2 bases, leaving 2 bases not matched to a gene. This CDR3 spans 15 amino acids. Germline values: CDR1 SGHAT, CDR2 FQNNGV.

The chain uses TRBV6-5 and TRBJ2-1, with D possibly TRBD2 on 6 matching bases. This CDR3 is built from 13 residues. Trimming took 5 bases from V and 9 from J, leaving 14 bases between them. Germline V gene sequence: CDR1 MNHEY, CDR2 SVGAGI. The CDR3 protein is CASSLLASAEQFF. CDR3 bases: TGTGCCAGCAGTCTCCTAGCGTCGGCTGAGCAGTTCTTC.

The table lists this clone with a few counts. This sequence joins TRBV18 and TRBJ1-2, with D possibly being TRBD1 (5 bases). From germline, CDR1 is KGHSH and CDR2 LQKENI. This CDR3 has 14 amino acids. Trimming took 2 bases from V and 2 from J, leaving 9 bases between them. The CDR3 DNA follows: TGTGCCAGCTCACCAGGGGCAAACAACTATGGCTACACCTTC. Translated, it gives CASSPGANNYGYTF.

The CDR3 DNA sequence: TGTGCCAGCAGCCCCGACACGAGTGTCTCCTCCTACGAGCAGTACTTC. Translated: CASSPDTSVSSYEQYF. This sequence joins TRBV9 and TRBJ2-7; D gene ambiguous. Trimming stripped 4 bases from V and 0 bases from J, with 17 bases between. Germline V CDR1 and CDR2: SGDLS, YYNGEE. This CDR3 spans 16 amino acids.